This T cell receptor beta chain stems from a study of blood T cell repertoires in COVID-19. Study-wide background: Material from acute and convalescent COVID-19 was sourced from the United States, Italy and Spain.

Two consecutive negative NP/OP PCR tests, clearance, or resolved symptoms defined Cohort 3 recovery. In the original analysis: Using reference gene primer amplification, nucleated cell counts were estimated. Measured with immunoSEQ multiplex PCR; TCRdb has only the in-frame clones, and not every one. V, J and clone size are taken as reported in that table, and D and trimming were inferred from the DNA itself. Seen here are under 200,000 clones, over 75% observed once, and the top ten hold about 0.8%. The TCR originated in a woman under 30 who had recovered from COVID-19. The sample consisted of PBMCs or T cells enriched from blood (not recorded which).

CDR3 DNA: TGTGCCAGCAGCCGCCGGGGGTACGAGCAGTACTTC. It encodes CASSRRGYEQYF. V is TRBV28 and J is TRBJ2-7; D is possibly TRBD2 (6 bases). Germline CDR1 reads MDHEN; CDR2 reads SYDVKM. The CDR3 consists of 12 residues. V lost 6 bases, J lost 4 bases, and 10 bases lay in between.